The next 18 T cell receptor beta chains were all read from a single sample in a study of T cells in Graves' hyperthyroidism and ophthalmopathy. RNA transcripts yielded amplified TCR beta CDR3 regions. Researchers ran a first-round RT-PCR on the TCR CDR3 using the HTBI primer set. Using its own MiXCR run on the multiplex PCR reads, TCRdb lists one record per CDR3 protein. The sample has some 300,000 distinct CDR3 sequences, 13% seen once. Source material: blood. These receptors originate from a woman in her 30s with Graves' hyperthyroidism that later progressed to Graves' ophthalmopathy.

This clonotype was observed many times. This chain joins TRBV7-9 and TRBJ2-1; maybe TRBD1 (5 bases). V was shortened by 2 bases and J by 10 bases, with 15 bases between the two germline ends. Germline CDR1 and CDR2: SEHNR and FQNEAQ (reference sequence). CDR3 length equals 14 residues. CDR3 residues: CASSLSSAAGEQFF. CDR3 bases: TGTGCCAGCAGCTTAAGTTCCGCTGCAGGGGAGCAGTTCTTC.

This clonotype was detected many times. This chain uses TRBV6-1 with TRBJ2-7; D gene unclear. Between the trimmed V and J ends, which lost 0 bases and 7 bases, there was a span of 13 bases. The V gene's germline CDR1 is MNHNS and CDR2 SASEGT. CDR3 length equals 14 residues. The CDR3 loop is CASSEAGAAREQYF. DNA for the CDR3: TGTGCCAGCAGTGAAGCGGGTGCAGCCCGTGAGCAGTACTTC.

This clonotype turned up a few times. The rearrangement uses TRBV9 and TRBJ1-6; D unresolved. Germline V gives CDR1 SGDLS, CDR2 YYNGEE. Deletions cut 0 bases from V and 3 bases from J, with 10 bases between. The CDR3 sequence is 16 residues long. The CDR3 DNA reads as TGTGCCAGCAGCGTAGGACCGAAAAACTATAATTCACCCCTCCACTTT. This translates into CASSVGPKNYNSPLHF. The whole variable domain, filled in from reference TRBV9 and TRBJ1-6, reads DSGVTQTPKHLITATGQRVTLRCSPRSGDLSVYWYQQSLDQGLQFLIQYYNGEERAKGNILERFSAQQFPDLHSELNLSSLELGDSALYFCASSVGPKNYNSPLHFGNGTRLTVT.

Ten or more counts support this clonotype. The chain joins TRBV7-9 to TRBJ2-3, with D unresolved. CDR3 length: 13 amino acids. Germline CDR1 SEHNR, CDR2 FQNEAQ (reference sequence). Trimming took 4 bases from V and 6 from J, leaving 11 bases between them. The CDR3 nucleotides read TGTGCCAGCAGCTCTCACACTTGGGATACGCAGTATTTT. Its protein product is CASSSHTWDTQYF.

On this clonotype: A much larger clone differs by one base, so this may be a read error. This rearrangement joins TRBV6-1 to TRBJ2-7, with D maybe TRBD1 (5 bases). The germline V gene encodes CDR1 MNHNS and CDR2 SASEGT. The CDR3 totals 13 residues. V lost 10 bases and J 0 bases, leaving 13 bases between the germline ends. CDR3 loop: CATLDNHSYEQYF. The CDR3, as DNA: TGTGCCACCCTGGACAACCACTCCTACGAGCAGTACTTC.

This chain links TRBV27 with TRBJ2-7, with 8 nucleotides matching TRBD2. The CDR3 length is 16 residues. V shed 1 base and J 0 bases; nucleotides not matched to a gene: 5. In germline, CDR1 is MNHEY, CDR2 SMNVEV (reference sequence). The CDR3 loop is CASSLYGRGDSYEQYF. The CDR3 DNA follows: TGTGCCAGCAGTTTATATGGGCGGGGGGACTCCTACGAGCAGTACTTC.

This clonotype has only a few counts. J is TRBJ2-1 and V is TRBV6-5; 12 positions agree with TRBD2. J lost 12 bases, V lost 3 bases, and 3 bases had no gene match. The CDR3 totals 13 residues. Germline CDR1 is MNHEY and CDR2 is SVGAGI. The CDR3 DNA is TGTGCCAGCAGTTATACTAGCGGGGGGAGGCAGTTCTTC. Translation gives CASSYTSGGRQFF.

Notes on this clonotype: A single base separates this from a much larger clone, so it may be a read error. This chain links TRBV20-1 with TRBJ2-3, with 7 bases identical to TRBD2. This CDR3 is built from 12 residues. CDR1 DFQATT and CDR2 SNEGSKA come from the germline V gene (reference sequence). Trimming removed 4 bases from V and 7 bases from J; junction bases left unmatched: 5. In DNA form, the CDR3 reads TGCAGTGCTAACGCGGGGGACTATACGCAGTATTTT. This codes for CSANAGDYTQYF.

This clonotype was detected many times. This chain links TRBV7-2 with TRBJ2-1; TRBD1 aligns across 7 bases. CDR1 is SGHTA, CDR2 FQGNSA, per germline. The CDR3 spans 15 residues. V gave up 1 base and J gave up 5 bases; unmatched junction bases: 5. The CDR3 protein is CASSLGQGVNNEQFF. The CDR3 region has the DNA TGTGCCAGCAGCTTAGGGCAGGGGGTTAACAATGAGCAGTTCTTC.

This clonotype occurred many times. J is TRBJ2-1 and V is TRBV29-1; D might be TRBD2 (5 bases). The CDR3 sequence is 14 residues long. In germline, CDR1 is SQVTM, CDR2 ANQGSEA. The germline V and J ends were trimmed by 6 bases and 0 bases, with 12 bases remaining between them. Here the CDR3 DNA reads TGCAGCGTCCCGGACTCGAGCTCCTACAATGAGCAGTTCTTC. Translated, it gives CSVPDSSSYNEQFF.

The rearrangement joins TRBV19 to TRBJ2-1, with 7 bases lining up with TRBD2. V trimming: 3 bases; J trimming: 2 bases; junction bases outside the gene matches: 4. Germline CDR1 is LNHDA and CDR2 is SQIVND (reference sequence). This CDR3 is 15 amino acids long. For the CDR3, the DNA is TGTGCCAGTAGTATCCTAGCGGCGACCTACAATGAGCAGTTCTTC. Translated, it gives CASSILAATYNEQFF.

This clonotype was seen many times. V usage is TRBV28 and J usage is TRBJ1-1, with no clear D. V gave up 5 bases and J gave up 2 bases, with 6 bases separating them. This CDR3 has 12 residues. CDR1 MDHEN and CDR2 SYDVKM come from the germline V gene. CDR3 sequence reads: CASSMGNTEAFF. CDR3 DNA: TGTGCCAGCAGTATGGGTAACACTGAAGCTTTCTTT.

This clonotype was observed many times. The rearrangement links TRBV3-1 to TRBJ2-1; D not certain. V lost 1 base, J lost 1 base, and 8 bases lay in between. This CDR3 is 15 amino acids long. Germline CDR1 is LGHDT and CDR2 is YNNKEL (reference sequence). The CDR3 here is CASSQGRQSYNEQFF. CDR3 sequence (DNA): TGTGCCAGCAGCCAAGGTCGGCAGTCCTACAATGAGCAGTTCTTC.

This clonotype was observed many times. The rearrangement links TRBV6-1 to TRBJ2-1, with D possibly matching TRBD1 (6 bases). The length of the CDR3 is 13 residues. Germline CDR1 reads MNHNS; CDR2 reads SASEGT. V was shortened by 4 bases and J by 3 bases, with 7 bases between the two germline ends. In nucleotides, the CDR3 is TGTGCCAGCAGTGGGACAGACTACAATGAGCAGTTCTTC. Protein sequence: CASSGTDYNEQFF.

The V call is TRBV19, the J call TRBJ2-1; perhaps D is TRBD1 or TRBD2 (5 bases each). Germline V CDR1 and CDR2: LNHDA, SQIVND (reference sequence). Deletions cut 3 bases from V and 3 bases from J, with 12 bases between. This CDR3 region has 15 residues. Here the CDR3 DNA reads TGTGCCAGTAGTATGGGGGATTCCAACTACAATGAGCAGTTCTTC. Protein sequence: CASSMGDSNYNEQFF.

The chain joins TRBV14 to TRBJ2-7; no clear D. The CDR3 is made up of 15 amino acids. V was clipped by 4 bases and J by 7 bases, with 20 bases between them. The V gene's germline CDR1 is SGHDN and CDR2 FVKESK. The CDR3 region is CASSRAGPLLEEQYF. The CDR3 DNA sequence: TGTGCCAGCAGCCGTGCCGGGCCCCTCCTAGAAGAGCAGTACTTC.

This clonotype showed up just a few times. CDR3 bases: TGTGCCAGCAGCCAAGATTGGGACCGGGGGAACATTCAGTACTTC. This gives the protein CASSQDWDRGNIQYF. V and J are TRBV14 and TRBJ2-4; a weak D match, TRBD2 (6 bases). The V gene lost 0 bases and the J gene lost 7 bases, with 13 bases spanning the gap. The CDR3 consists of 15 residues. Germline lookup yields CDR1 SGHDN and CDR2 FVKESK.

This clonotype was seen ten or more times. J is TRBJ2-3 and V is TRBV3-1; no clear D gene. Germline-derived CDR1 and CDR2 are LGHDT and YNNKEL (reference sequence). Trimming removed 1 base at V and 3 bases at J, with 14 bases between. This CDR3 region has 16 residues. The CDR3 sequence is CASSQGVRPGTDTQYF. The DNA of the CDR3 is TGTGCCAGCAGCCAAGGGGTCCGTCCCGGTACAGATACGCAGTATTTT.